Reported below is one TCR beta chain. Its antigen is currently unknown. This entry is derived from a study of PD-1 blockade in mismatch repair-deficient tumors. Study conclusions and caveats: After pembrolizumab, tumor-resident clones rose rapidly, then generally contracted before radiologic responses.

Mismatch repair deficiency was confirmed in all patients, by PCR or immunohistochemistry. TCR sequencing covered a few patients who responded to pembrolizumab. J gave up 6 bases and V 0 bases, and 8 bases lay outside the gene matches. The germline V gene has CDR1 SGHRS and CDR2 YFSETQ. CDR3 size: 17 residues. Assay used: immunoSEQ multiplex PCR; TCRdb lists only in-frame clones, some missing. The table includes roughly 110,000 clones, roughly 80% detected once. This clonotype was sampled from an adult with mismatch repair-deficient cancer. The chain is built from TRBV5-1 and TRBJ2-4; 11 bases are a match to TRBD2. Sequencing used peripheral blood, obtained approximately 14 months after starting pembrolizumab. CDR3 loop: CASSLGIAGGPGNIQYF. The CDR3 DNA reads TGCGCCAGCAGCTTGGGGATAGCGGGAGGGCCTGGAAACATTCAGTACTTC.